The clone carrying this TCR beta chain was observed a handful of times. The sample belongs to a study of identical twins. The authors used template switching to add a universal primer site and gave cDNA unique molecular identifiers. TCRdb reanalysed the 5' RACE reads using MiXCR and keeps one entry per CDR3 protein. The sample consists of 500,000 or so distinct CDR3 sequences, about 20% of them appearing once. There were only healthy Caucasians among the donors. Per germline, CDR1 SGHRS and CDR2 YFSETQ. V lost 2 bases and J lost 1, with 13 bases in between. CDR3 length equals 15 residues. These data also formed part of another study, on T cells expressing NK-cell markers.

The chain combines TRBV5-1 with TRBJ2-7; no clear D gene. This receptor was identified in a woman under 30 in good health. Sequencing was done on a sample of CD4+ T cells sorted from blood. In nucleotides, the CDR3 is TGCGCCAGCAGCTTTAGGCAGAGAGCTTCCTACGAGCAGTACTTC. Its translation is CASSFRQRASYEQYF.